Below, 18 T cell receptor beta chains from the same sample are listed, as sequenced in a study of human thymus T cells. Resected material from corrective heart surgery provided the thymus tissue analysed. The data were produced by immunoSEQ multiplex PCR, yet TCRdb's version contains in-frame clones alone and is incomplete. This table has about 78,000 clones, 90% to 98% appearing once. Sequenced input: thymus tissue. Receptors were obtained from a boy under two years old with a congenital heart defect but otherwise immunologically healthy.

This sequence joins TRBV7-2 and TRBJ2-7, with unresolved D. Trimming removed 1 base at V and 0 bases at J, with 7 bases between. CDR3 size: 14 residues. The germline gives CDR1 SGHTA, CDR2 FQGNSA. The chain's CDR3 is CASSLGGFSYEQYF. Written as DNA, the CDR3 is TGTGCCAGCAGCTTAGGGGGTTTCTCCTACGAGCAGTACTTC.

The rearrangement links TRBV27 to TRBJ2-7; D might be TRBD2 (6 bases). Looked up from germline, CDR1 is MNHEY and CDR2 is SMNVEV (reference sequence). V was pared by 8 bases and J by 4 bases, with 24 bases between. This CDR3 spans 16 amino acids. CDR3 residues: CASGATGGLIGYEQYF. In DNA form, the CDR3 reads TGTGCCAGCGGTGCGACCGGGGGATTGATTGGGTACGAGCAGTACTTC.

The chain couples TRBV19 to TRBJ1-3; D is unclear. V lost 3 bases and J lost 0, with 6 bases in between. This CDR3 comprises 14 residues. Germline CDR1 LNHDA, CDR2 SQIVND (reference sequence). In DNA, the CDR3 is TGTGCCAGTAGTATGATCCTCTCTGGAAACACCATATATTTT. Amino acids: CASSMILSGNTIYF.

The rearrangement joins TRBV6-5 to TRBJ1-1; a weak D match, TRBD1 (5 bases). The CDR3 has 14 residues. CDR1 and CDR2 (germline): MNHEY, SVGAGI. Trimming left V 4 bases short and J 1 base short, with 10 bases between. Written as DNA, the CDR3 is TGTGCCAGCAGTTCCGGGACTGGGAACACTGAAGCTTTCTTT. Translating it yields CASSSGTGNTEAFF.

The rearrangement uses TRBV28 and TRBJ2-5; D ambiguous. This CDR3 spans 13 amino acids. Germline V gene data show CDR1 as MDHEN and CDR2 as SYDVKM. Trimming removed 5 bases at V and 3 bases at J, with 10 bases between. Here the CDR3 reads CASSGPEEETQYF. For the CDR3, the DNA is TGTGCCAGCAGTGGGCCCGAGGAAGAGACCCAGTACTTC.

This clone was detected a few times. The rearrangement uses TRBV7-2 and TRBJ2-5; 7 bases are shared with TRBD1. V shed 5 bases and J 4 bases; nucleotides not matched to a gene: 19. The V gene's germline CDR1 is SGHTA and CDR2 FQGNSA. The CDR3 is 18 amino acids. The CDR3 region has the DNA TGTGCCAGCAGCATAAAGACGACGGCCGGGACAGTGACAGAGACCCAGTACTTC. It translates to CASSIKTTAGTVTETQYF.

The genes are TRBV6-1 and TRBJ1-2; unclear D gene. The CDR3 length is 15 residues. Germline assignment: CDR1 MNHNS and CDR2 SASEGT. Trimming cost V 3 bases and J 4 bases, with 15 bases left between them. CDR3 sequence reads: CASSDPNGSVYGYTF. DNA of the CDR3: TGTGCCAGCAGTGATCCGAACGGGTCGGTCTATGGCTACACCTTC.

The chain links TRBV5-1 to TRBJ2-3; the match to TRBD2 covers 10 bases. Germline V gene data show CDR1 as SGHRS and CDR2 as YFSETQ. The CDR3 consists of 16 residues. The V and J ends lost 4 bases and 4 bases, in that order; junction bases with no gene match: 9. The CDR3 loop is CASSALAGVGPDTQYF. CDR3 DNA sequence: TGCGCCAGCAGCGCCCTAGCGGGAGTGGGGCCAGATACGCAGTATTTT.

The rearrangement joins TRBV5-6 to TRBJ2-7; 9 positions match TRBD2. V was clipped by 4 bases and J by 6 bases; unmatched bases: 8. Germline loops: CDR1 SGHDT, CDR2 YYEEEE. The length of the CDR3 is 14 residues. This chain's CDR3 is CASSLAGRGSEQYF. CDR3 nucleotide sequence: TGTGCCAGCAGCCTAGCGGGAAGGGGGAGCGAGCAGTACTTC.

The CDR3 region has the DNA TGTGCCAGCAAGAAGGGACAGGGGGCGAAAGATACGCAGTATTTT. Protein: CASKKGQGAKDTQYF. The rearrangement joins TRBV27 to TRBJ2-3, with 12 bases lining up with TRBD1. The CDR3 length is 15 residues. Trimming took 7 bases from V and 5 from J; bases not matched to a gene: 7. Germline CDR1 and CDR2: MNHEY and SMNVEV (reference sequence).

The chain carries TRBV5-1 and TRBJ2-2; 14 positions agree with TRBD2. With 1 base clipped from V and 3 bases from J, the junction kept 11 bases outside the gene matches. The CDR3 contains 20 residues. Germline V gene sequence: CDR1 SGHRS, CDR2 YFSETQ. The CDR3 region is CASSLNPVPTSGRDTGELFF. The CDR3 DNA reads as TGCGCCAGCAGCTTGAATCCCGTACCGACTAGCGGGAGGGACACCGGGGAGCTGTTTTTT.

The gene calls are TRBV5-1 and TRBJ2-3; TRBD1 agrees at 7 bases. Germline V CDR1 and CDR2: SGHRS, YFSETQ. The CDR3 length is 16 residues. V lost 5 bases and J lost 6; bases outside the gene matches: 15. The CDR3 region is CASSSTGEEIQDTQYF. The DNA of the CDR3 is TGCGCCAGCAGTTCAACAGGGGAAGAGATTCAGGATACGCAGTATTTT.

The J gene is TRBJ1-4, the V gene TRBV27; D gene unclear. The germline CDR1 and CDR2 sequences are MNHEY and SMNVEV (reference sequence). With 5 bases removed from V and 3 bases from J, the gap between germline ends came to 10 bases. The CDR3 runs 14 residues. This CDR3 is CASSPWFSNEKLFF. Written as DNA, the CDR3 is TGTGCCAGCAGTCCATGGTTCTCTAATGAAAAACTGTTTTTT.

The chain recombines TRBV27 with TRBJ1-1; possibly TRBD1 for D (5 bases). With 8 bases removed from V and 6 bases from J, the gap between germline ends came to 19 bases. The germline gives CDR1 MNHEY, CDR2 SMNVEV (reference sequence). The CDR3 is 14 residues long. This CDR3 reads CASPIRRRGSEAFF. The CDR3 region has the DNA TGTGCCAGCCCAATCAGACGGAGGGGATCTGAAGCTTTCTTT.

The chain recombines TRBV19 with TRBJ2-5, with D possibly TRBD1 on 5 matching bases. Germline V gives CDR1 LNHDA, CDR2 SQIVND (reference sequence). The V end was cut by 4 bases, the J end by 0 bases, with 9 bases between. The CDR3 is 14 amino acids. The CDR3 spells CASSTQENQETQYF. In nucleotides, the CDR3 is TGTGCCAGTAGTACACAGGAGAACCAAGAGACCCAGTACTTC.

The chain links TRBV15 to TRBJ1-5; D may be TRBD1 (6 bases). Germline V gene data show CDR1 as LNHNV and CDR2 as YYDKDF (reference sequence). Trimming removed 9 bases at V and 2 bases at J, with 17 bases between. CDR3 size: 15 residues. CDR3 region: CATQQGSYGNQPQHF. Written as DNA, the CDR3 is TGTGCCACACAGCAGGGGTCCTATGGCAATCAGCCCCAGCATTTT. The variable domain in full, with the rest retrieved from reference TRBV15 and TRBJ1-5, is DAMVIQNPRYQVTQFGKPVTLSCSQTLNHNVMYWYQQKSSQAPKLLFHYYDKDFNNEADTPDNFQSRRPNTSFCFLDIRSPGLGDTAMYLCATQQGSYGNQPQHFGDGTRLSIL.

CDR3: CASSLDRGRRGELFF. CDR3 nucleotide sequence: TGTGCCAGCAGCCTCGACAGGGGAAGGCGGGGGGAGCTGTTTTTT. The chain carries TRBV11-3 and TRBJ2-2, with 8 bases matching TRBD1. With 5 bases clipped from V and 8 bases from J, the junction kept 10 bases outside the gene matches. The CDR3 consists of 15 residues. Germline V gene sequence: CDR1 SGHNT, CDR2 YENEEA.

This chain uses TRBV2 with TRBJ1-5; D gene uncertain. The CDR3 runs 14 residues. CDR1 is SNHLY, CDR2 FYNNEI, per germline. V lost 4 bases to trimming and J lost 2 bases, with 9 bases between them. The CDR3: CASSGSEGNQPQHF. The DNA for the CDR3 is TGTGCCAGCAGTGGGAGTGAGGGCAATCAGCCCCAGCATTTT. Full variable domain (remainder filled in from reference TRBV2 and TRBJ1-5): EPEVTQTPSHQVTQMGQEVILRCVPISNHLYFYWYRQILGQKVEFLVSFYNNEISEKSEIFDDQFSVERPDGSNFTLKIRSTKLEDSAMYFCASSGSEGNQPQHFGDGTRLSIL.